What follows is one T cell receptor (beta chain) and its context. This sample is part of a study of OX40 agonist ivuxolimab in advanced cancers. Whole-study context: The dose-escalation group included hepatocellular carcinoma, melanoma, renal cell carcinoma and head and neck cancer.

Trimming cost V 0 bases and J 4 bases, with 6 bases left between them. CDR3 length equals 14 residues. Germline V gene data show CDR1 as SGHAT and CDR2 as FQNNGV. Only in-frame clones appear in the TCRdb table, and some are missing; sequencing was by immunoSEQ multiplex PCR. The sample contains fewer than 90,000 clones, roughly 86% of which appear only once. The clonotype comes from an adult with an advanced solid tumor such as melanoma, head and neck, liver or kidney cancer. The sample in question was CD4+ or CD8+ T cells sorted from blood, obtained in a trial of the OX40 agonist ivuxolimab. The chain carries TRBV11-2 and TRBJ2-2; the D gene is possibly TRBD1 (5 bases). The CDR3 DNA reads as TGTGCCAGCAGCTTAGATAGGGGCACCGGGGAGCTGTTTTTT. Translated: CASSLDRGTGELFF.